This T cell receptor (beta chain) was identified during a study of blood T cell repertoires in COVID-19. Study information: Acute and convalescent COVID-19 samples came from the United States, Italy and Spain. The analysed material was cDNA or gDNA that came from T cells, B-cell-depleted T cells, or PBMCs.

As processed by the authors: For nucleated cells, counts were estimated from reference gene primer amplification. The table came from immunoSEQ multiplex PCR; TCRdb's copy has only in-frame clones and leaves some out. From that table come the V and J calls and clone size; the DNA was used to work out D and trimming. The table has 90,000 to 110,000 clones, 75% to 85% seen once; the top ten hold 8% to 9.5%. V shed 2 bases and J shed 1 base, with 5 bases lying between them. Germline assignment: CDR1 LGHNA and CDR2 YSLEER. The CDR3 has 14 amino acids. V is TRBV4-3 and J is TRBJ2-2; D ambiguous. Sequencing was performed on peripheral blood. This TCR was sampled from a woman aged 70 to 79 with acute or convalescent COVID-19. CDR3 DNA sequence: TGCGCCAGCAGCCAAAGCTGGAACACCGGGGAGCTGTTTTTT. This codes for CASSQSWNTGELFF.